The entry below gives a single TCR beta chain sequence along with its context. The data derive from a study of blood T cell repertoires in COVID-19. Turning to the study itself: Sites across the United States, Italy and Spain contributed samples from acute and convalescent COVID-19. In each case, the material was cDNA or gDNA derived from T cells, B-cell-depleted T cells, or PBMCs.

Assignments of participants to cohorts depended upon their own reported clinical history. There are 19 residues in the CDR3. How the authors handled the data: Amplification of reference gene primers was used by the study to estimate nucleated cell counts. Sequenced by immunoSEQ multiplex PCR; TCRdb stores in-frame clones only, minus some. V and J calls and clone size are given by that table; D and trimming were obtained from the DNA. Here the sample spans around 270,000 clones, over 75% being singletons. The chain links TRBV21-1 to TRBJ2-5; TRBD1, the D gene given by the table, was not confirmed from the DNA. TRBV21-1 has pseudogene status. Specimen: PBMCs or T cells enriched from blood (not recorded which). The TCR comes from a woman aged 40 to 50 who had been exposed to COVID-19. The CDR3 bases are TGTGCCAGCAGCATTATGAGACAGGGGGCGAGTCGGGGCCAAGAGACCCAGTACTTC. It yields the protein CASSIMRQGASRGQETQYF.